The 5 T cell receptor beta chains listed next were all sequenced from one sample in a study of blood T cell repertoires in COVID-19. The table came from immunoSEQ multiplex PCR; TCRdb's copy has only in-frame clones and leaves some out. The data contain a few hundred thousand clones, roughly 80% of them seen just once; the ten biggest clones take up 3.4%. Sequenced material: peripheral blood. Receptors originate from a woman younger than 30 with acute or convalescent COVID-19.

This chain connects TRBV5-1 to TRBJ1-6; maybe TRBD1 (5 bases). CDR1 is SGHRS and CDR2 is YFSETQ in the germline V gene. Trimming removed 4 bases from V and 0 bases from J, with 8 bases in between. This CDR3 spans 15 amino acids. The DNA of the CDR3 is TGCGCCAGCAGCATAGACAGCTCCTATAATTCACCCCTCCACTTT. It codes for CASSIDSSYNSPLHF.

The gene calls are TRBV9 and TRBJ2-5, with 15 bases identical to TRBD2. J was trimmed by 1 base and V by 0 bases; bases with no gene match: 4. This CDR3 has 18 amino acids. Germline CDR1 SGDLS, CDR2 YYNGEE. This CDR3 reads CASSVGGLAGGGQETQYF. The CDR3, as DNA: TGTGCCAGCAGCGTAGGGGGACTAGCGGGAGGAGGCCAAGAGACCCAGTACTTC.

This chain uses TRBV4-3 with TRBJ1-3; D is perhaps TRBD1 (5 bases). CDR1 LGHNA and CDR2 YSLEER come from the germline V gene. The V end was cut by 0 bases, the J end by 1 base, with 7 bases between. The CDR3 has 15 residues. The DNA of the CDR3 is TGCGCCAGCAGCCAAGAAAGGGGTTCTGGAAACACCATATATTTT. Its translation: CASSQERGSGNTIYF.

The chain employs TRBV28 and TRBJ2-2, with D perhaps TRBD2 (5 bases). Per germline, CDR1 MDHEN and CDR2 SYDVKM. Trimming took 3 bases from V and 1 from J, leaving 9 bases between them. The CDR3 is made up of 15 amino acids. The CDR3 is CASSLPSGNTGELFF. DNA of the CDR3: TGTGCCAGCAGTTTGCCCAGCGGGAACACCGGGGAGCTGTTTTTT.

The gene calls are TRBV12-3 or TRBV12-4 and TRBJ2-1; D is possibly TRBD2 (6 bases). The CDR3 sequence is 12 residues long. The V gene lost 5 bases and the J gene lost 9 bases, with 11 bases spanning the gap. CDR3 region: CASSAPGGEQFF. For the CDR3, the DNA is TGTGCCAGCAGTGCCCCCGGGGGTGAGCAGTTCTTC.